This T cell receptor beta chain comes out of a study of CD8 T cells in Susac syndrome. The V gene's germline CDR1 is MNHEY and CDR2 SVGAGI. The CDR3 is 12 amino acids. Trimming shortened V by 5 bases and J by 7 bases, and 11 bases separated the two germline ends. Sequencing of TCR beta was carried out in blood CD8+ and CD4+ T cells. The TEMRA cells underwent FACS enrichment, while the CD8+ and CD4+ T cells underwent negative isolation. Reverse transcription used roughly 0.5 to 1 ug RNA and random hexamers. Amplification of TCR beta CDR3 spanned 54 Vbeta and 13 Jbeta via immunoSEQ multiplex PCR. TCRdb re-called the immunoSEQ multiplex PCR reads through MiXCR, storing one row per CDR3 protein. The sample has around 140,000 distinct CDR3 sequences; roughly 95% are singletons.

The sample comprised CD4+ T cells from PBMCs. The rearrangement links TRBV6-5 to TRBJ1-2; no clear D. This receptor was taken from a human donor with multiple sclerosis. The CDR3 bases are TGTGCCAGCAGTCGACTGGACGGTGGCTACACCTTC. It yields the protein CASSRLDGGYTF.